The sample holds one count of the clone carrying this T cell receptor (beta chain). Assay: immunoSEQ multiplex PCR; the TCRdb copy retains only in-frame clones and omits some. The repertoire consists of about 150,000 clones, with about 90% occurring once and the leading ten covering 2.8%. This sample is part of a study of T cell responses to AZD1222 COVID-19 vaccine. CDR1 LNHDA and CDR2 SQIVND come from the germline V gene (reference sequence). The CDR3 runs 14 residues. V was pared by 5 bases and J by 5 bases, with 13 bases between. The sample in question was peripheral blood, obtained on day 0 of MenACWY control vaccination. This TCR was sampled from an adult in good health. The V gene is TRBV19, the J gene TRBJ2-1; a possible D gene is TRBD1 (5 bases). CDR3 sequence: CASSRAGSHNEQFF. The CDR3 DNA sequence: TGTGCCAGTAGTCGTGCAGGGTCACACAATGAGCAGTTCTTC.